Listed below are T cell receptor beta chains from one sample, sequenced in a study of cytomegalovirus exposure and HLA in healthy donors. TCRdb's table, derived via immunoSEQ multiplex PCR, lists solely in-frame clones and lacks some. Of approximately 130,000 clones detected, about 78% appear once; the ten largest clones hold approximately 3.9%. Sequenced input: PBMCs. These receptor sequences come from a man between 50 and 59 years old in good health and CMV-seropositive. Both conserved end residues are part of each CDR3. Fields, in order: J gene, clone size, D gene, V gene, CDR3 protein, CDR3 DNA. D genes are given only for firm matches. Size is stated for part of the rows, as once, few or many counts, or as a class when the clone is expanded.

TRBJ2-1 | once | TRBD1 | TRBV2 | CASSGDRAREQFF | TGTGCCAGCAGCGGGGACAGGGCGAGGGAGCAGTTCTTC
TRBJ2-3 | NA | TRBD2 | TRBV28 | CASSLVRGGSFSTDTQYF | TGTGCCAGCAGTTTAGTCCGCGGGGGGAGTTTTAGCACAGATACGCAGTATTTT
TRBJ1-3 | NA | NA | TRBV4-1 | CASSQEQTRSGNTIYF | TGCGCCAGCAGCCAAGAACAGACCCGCTCTGGAAACACCATATATTTT
TRBJ2-4 | few | NA | TRBV7-9 | CASSPSQGFNIQYF | TGTGCCAGCAGCCCGAGTCAGGGTTTCAACATTCAGTACTTC
TRBJ2-7 | NA | TRBD1 | TRBV5-1 | CASSPGTGRSYEQYF | TGCGCCAGCAGCCCGGGGACAGGACGCTCCTACGAGCAGTACTTC
TRBJ2-3 | few | NA | TRBV6-5 | CATGPGTQPGTQYF | TGTGCCACCGGACCCGGGACTCAACCAGGTACGCAGTATTTT
TRBJ1-1 | NA | NA | TRBV5-1 | CASSRTQNTEAFF | TGCGCCAGCAGCCGGACACAAAACACTGAAGCTTTCTTT
TRBJ2-1 | NA | TRBD1 | TRBV6-4 | CASSEQGVNNEQFF | TGTGCCAGCAGTGAACAGGGGGTTAACAATGAGCAGTTCTTC
TRBJ2-2 | NA | NA | TRBV5-1 | CASSLGSLSGELFF | TGCGCCAGCAGCCTAGGGAGTCTTAGCGGGGAGCTGTTTTTT
TRBJ2-1 | NA | TRBD1 | TRBV5-4 | CASSLPGGAYNEQFF | TGTGCCAGCAGCTTGCCAGGGGGCGCTTACAATGAGCAGTTCTTC
TRBJ1-6 | NA | NA | TRBV7-2 | CASSRPVRNSPLHF | TGTGCCAGCAGCCGGCCGGTGCGGAATTCACCCCTCCACTTT
TRBJ2-2 | once | NA | TRBV27 | CASSTMGAGGGELFF | TGTGCCAGCAGCACCATGGGGGCTGGTGGCGGGGAGCTGTTTTTT
TRBJ1-6 | once | NA | TRBV4-1 | CASSQDRSSPLHF | TGCGCCAGCAGCCAAGATAGAAGTTCACCCCTCCACTTT
TRBJ1-5 | NA | NA | TRBV27 | CASSSKAGSYQPQHF | TGTGCCAGCAGCTCGAAGGCCGGGTCCTATCAGCCCCAGCATTTT
TRBJ1-1 | few | TRBD1 | TRBV28 | CASSFTGTGSTEAFF | TGTGCCAGCAGTTTTACCGGGACAGGGAGCACTGAAGCTTTCTTT
TRBJ1-5 | NA | NA | TRBV6-1 | CASSERDRNQPQHF | TGTGCCAGCAGTGAGCGGGACCGCAATCAGCCCCAGCATTTT
TRBJ1-5 | NA | NA | TRBV5-1 | CASSLAGNSNQPQHF | TGCGCCAGCAGCTTGGCCGGTAATAGCAATCAGCCCCAGCATTTT
TRBJ2-7 | NA | NA | TRBV2 | CASTSRGISYEQYF | TGTGCCAGCACCTCCCGGGGTATTTCCTACGAGCAGTACTTC
TRBJ1-1 | NA | NA | TRBV5-1 | CASSLEGGWNTEAFF | TGCGCCAGCAGCTTGGAAGGGGGTTGGAACACTGAAGCTTTCTTT
TRBJ2-3 | NA | NA | TRBV7-2 | CASSLGVRSTDTQYF | TGTGCCAGCAGCTTAGGAGTTAGAAGCACAGATACGCAGTATTTT
TRBJ2-2 | NA | TRBD1 | TRBV11-2 | CATRQGAHGELFF | TGTGCCACCCGACAGGGGGCGCACGGGGAGCTGTTTTTT
TRBJ1-1 | NA | TRBD1 | TRBV7-2 | CASSLLPGTGFFAEAFF | TGTGCCAGCAGCCTCCTACCAGGGACAGGGTTTTTCGCTGAAGCTTTCTTT
TRBJ2-7 | NA | TRBD1 | TRBV6-1 | CASSEPGDRGYEQYF | TGTGCCAGCAGTGAACCCGGGGACAGGGGTTACGAGCAGTACTTC
TRBJ2-3 | NA | NA | TRBV7-9 | CASSLVIGVGDTQYF | TGTGCCAGCAGCTTAGTGATAGGGGTCGGAGATACGCAGTATTTT
TRBJ2-4 | NA | TRBD1 | TRBV2 | CASRGTGLAKNIQYF | TGTGCCAGCAGAGGGACAGGCCTAGCCAAAAACATTCAGTACTTC
TRBJ1-1 | NA | NA | TRBV18 | CASSPVALPYAEAFF | TGTGCCAGCTCACCAGTAGCCCTCCCGTACGCTGAAGCTTTCTTT